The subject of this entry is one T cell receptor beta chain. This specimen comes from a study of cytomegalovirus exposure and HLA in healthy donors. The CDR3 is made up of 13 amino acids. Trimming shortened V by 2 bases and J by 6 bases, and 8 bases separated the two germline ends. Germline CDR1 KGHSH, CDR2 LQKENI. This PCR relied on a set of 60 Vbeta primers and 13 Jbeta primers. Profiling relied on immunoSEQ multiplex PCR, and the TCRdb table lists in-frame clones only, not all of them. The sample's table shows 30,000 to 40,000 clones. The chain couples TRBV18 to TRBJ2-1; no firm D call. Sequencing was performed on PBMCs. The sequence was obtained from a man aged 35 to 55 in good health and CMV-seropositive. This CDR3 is CASSPGQSNEQFF. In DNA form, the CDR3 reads TGTGCCAGCTCACCAGGGCAAAGCAATGAGCAGTTCTTC. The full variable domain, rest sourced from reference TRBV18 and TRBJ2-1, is NAGVMQNPRHLVRRRGQEARLRCSPMKGHSHVYWYRQLPEEGLKFMVYLQKENIIDESGMPKERFSAEFPKEGPSILRIQQVVRGDSAAYFCASSPGQSNEQFFGPGTRLTVL.